This T cell receptor (beta chain) derives from a study of T-cell reconstitution after alpha-beta-depleted transplantation in children. The CDR3 spans 13 residues. Germline V CDR1 and CDR2: KGHDR, SFDVKD. V shed 7 bases and J shed 0 bases, with 8 bases lying between them. The TCRbeta library incorporated unique molecular identifiers. TCRdb re-analysed the PCR reads in MiXCR, keeping a single row per CDR3 protein. The sample holds 450,000 to 600,000 distinct CDR3 sequences, approximately 20% seen once. This clonotype was counted a few times. Source: PBMCs from the stem cell graft donor, taken from the stem cell graft. This TCR was sampled from a human donor who donated a stem cell graft to a child with acute lymphoblastic leukemia. The V call is TRBV24-1, the J call TRBJ1-1, with no clear D. The DNA for the CDR3 is TGTGCCACCAGGGCGGACTTGAACACTGAAGCTTTCTTT. This gives the protein CATRADLNTEAFF.